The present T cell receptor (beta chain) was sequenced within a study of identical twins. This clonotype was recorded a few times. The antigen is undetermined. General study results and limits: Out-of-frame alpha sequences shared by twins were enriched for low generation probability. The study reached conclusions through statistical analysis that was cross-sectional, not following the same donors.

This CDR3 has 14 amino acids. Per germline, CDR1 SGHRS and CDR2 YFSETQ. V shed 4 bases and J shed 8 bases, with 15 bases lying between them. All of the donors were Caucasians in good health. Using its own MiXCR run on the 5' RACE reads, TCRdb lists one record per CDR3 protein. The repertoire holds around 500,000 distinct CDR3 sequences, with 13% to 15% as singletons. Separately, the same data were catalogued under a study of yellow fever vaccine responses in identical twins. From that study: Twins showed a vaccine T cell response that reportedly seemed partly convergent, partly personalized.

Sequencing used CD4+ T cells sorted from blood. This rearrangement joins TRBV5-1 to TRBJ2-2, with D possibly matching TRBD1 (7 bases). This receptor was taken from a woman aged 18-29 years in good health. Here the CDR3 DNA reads TGCGCCAGCAGCGCGGGACAGTTCCTGGGGGAGCTGTTTTTT. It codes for CASSAGQFLGELFF.